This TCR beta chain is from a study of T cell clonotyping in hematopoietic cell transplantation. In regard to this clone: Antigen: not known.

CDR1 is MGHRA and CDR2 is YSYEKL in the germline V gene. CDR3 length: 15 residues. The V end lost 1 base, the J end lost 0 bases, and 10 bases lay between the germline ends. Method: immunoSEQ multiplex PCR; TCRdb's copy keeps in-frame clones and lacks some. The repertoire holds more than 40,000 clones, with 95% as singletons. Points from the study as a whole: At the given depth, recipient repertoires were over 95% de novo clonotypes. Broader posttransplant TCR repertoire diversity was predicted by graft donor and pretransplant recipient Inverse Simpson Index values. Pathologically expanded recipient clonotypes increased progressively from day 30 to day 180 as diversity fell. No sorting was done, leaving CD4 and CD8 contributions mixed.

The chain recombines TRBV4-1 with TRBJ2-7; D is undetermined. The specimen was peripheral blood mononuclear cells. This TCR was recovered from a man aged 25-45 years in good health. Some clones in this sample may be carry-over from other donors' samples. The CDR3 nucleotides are TGCGCCAGCAGCCAAGTCCCCGCTAGCTCCTACGAGCAGTACTTC. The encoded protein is CASSQVPASSYEQYF.